Following are 20 T cell receptor beta chains from one sample sequenced in a study of cytomegalovirus exposure and HLA in healthy donors. 60 Vbeta and 13 Jbeta primers were used in PCR. Repertoires were generated with immunoSEQ multiplex PCR, while TCRdb's copy carries only in-frame clones and drops some. This repertoire includes tens of thousands of clones. The sample taken for sequencing was PBMCs. The receptor source for this set is a man aged 45-60 years in good health and CMV-seronegative.

The V call is TRBV29-1, the J call TRBJ1-1, with D perhaps matching TRBD1 (6 bases). From germline, CDR1 is SQVTM and CDR2 ANQGSEA. This CDR3 has 12 residues. V gave up 7 bases and J gave up 0 bases, with 9 bases separating them. The CDR3, as DNA: TGCAGCGCCGGACAGATGAACACTGAAGCTTTCTTT. Protein sequence: CSAGQMNTEAFF. The variable domain in full, with the rest retrieved from reference TRBV29-1 and TRBJ1-1, is SAVISQKPSRDICQRGTSLTIQCQVDSQVTMMFWYRQQPGQSLTLIATANQGSEATYESGFVIDKFPISRPNLTFSTLTVSNMSPEDSSIYLCSAGQMNTEAFFGQGTRLTVV.

For this clone: The germline gene is not matched at one end of the junction; a read error may be the cause. The chain carries TRBV7-9 and TRBJ2-1, with 9 bases aligning to TRBD1. The CDR3 loop spans 13 amino acids. The V gene's germline CDR1 is SEHNR and CDR2 FQNEAQ (reference sequence). The CDR3 DNA reads TGTGCCAGCGGCTTACAGGGGGCGGATGAGCAGTTCTTC. This gives the protein CASGLQGADEQFF.

The rearrangement links TRBV7-6 to TRBJ2-2, with 11 bases identical to TRBD1. V lost 5 bases, J lost 5 bases, and 4 bases stayed unmatched. CDR1 is SGHVS and CDR2 is FNYEAQ in the germline V gene. This CDR3 is built from 15 residues. In DNA, the CDR3 is TGTGCCAGCAGCGACCGGGACAGGGGGACCGGGGAGCTGTTTTTT. Protein product: CASSDRDRGTGELFF.

The rearrangement joins TRBV7-9 to TRBJ2-5, with D maybe TRBD2 (7 bases). The germline V gene has CDR1 SEHNR and CDR2 FQNEAQ (reference sequence). V lost 4 bases and J 4 bases, leaving 13 bases between the germline ends. The CDR3 consists of 14 residues. The CDR3 bases are TGTGCCAGCAGCTCTTTGAGGGGGGGAGAGACCCAGTACTTC. Translating it yields CASSSLRGGETQYF.

This chain connects TRBV25-1 to TRBJ1-2; no definite D call. Germline CDR1 and CDR2: MGHDK and SYGVNS. Trimming cost V 2 bases and J 8 bases, with 15 bases left between them. The CDR3 runs to 14 residues. The CDR3 here is CASSEQASTQGYTF. The CDR3, as DNA: TGTGCCAGCAGTGAACAGGCGTCCACACAGGGCTACACCTTC.

The chain uses TRBV19 and TRBJ2-1, with TRBD2 matching over 9 bases. The CDR3 runs 15 residues. The germline V gene has CDR1 LNHDA and CDR2 SQIVND (reference sequence). V gave up 6 bases and J gave up 1 base; unmatched junction bases: 4. The CDR3 sequence is CASSNLAGSYNEQFF. The CDR3 DNA sequence: TGTGCCAGTAGCAATCTAGCGGGGTCCTACAATGAGCAGTTCTTC. The full variable domain, completed using reference TRBV19 and TRBJ2-1, is DGGITQSPKYLFRKEGQNVTLSCEQNLNHDAMYWYRQDPGQGLRLIYYSQIVNDFQKGDIAEGYSVSREKKESFPLTVTSAQKNPTAFYLCASSNLAGSYNEQFFGPGTRLTVL.

The genes are TRBV7-2 and TRBJ2-2; a weak D match, TRBD1 (5 bases). The length of the CDR3 is 16 residues. Germline CDR1 is SGHTA and CDR2 is FQGNSA. The V end lost 0 bases, the J end lost 6 bases, and 14 bases lay between the germline ends. The CDR3 sequence is CASSLAGRANPGELFF. The DNA for the CDR3 is TGTGCCAGCAGCTTAGCGGGCAGGGCCAACCCCGGGGAGCTGTTTTTT.

V usage is TRBV27 and J usage is TRBJ1-4; 7 bases match TRBD1. The ends lost 5 bases at V and 5 bases at J; junction bases unmatched: 8. The CDR3 is 15 amino acids. Germline loops: CDR1 MNHEY, CDR2 SMNVEV (reference sequence). The CDR3 region has the DNA TGTGCCAGCAGTCCCGAGACAGGGAAGAATGAAAAACTGTTTTTT. This translates into CASSPETGKNEKLFF.

The chain links TRBV5-4 to TRBJ2-2; D is unclear. CDR3 size: 15 residues. V shed 2 bases and J shed 1 base, with 9 bases lying between them. CDR1 is SGHNT, CDR2 YYREEE, per germline (reference sequence). As DNA, the CDR3 is TGTGCCAGCAGCTTACTCGGTGGGAACACCGGGGAGCTGTTTTTT. Protein: CASSLLGGNTGELFF.

V is TRBV6-5 and J is TRBJ2-5; 8 bases agree with TRBD2. V lost 3 bases and J lost 5; bases outside the gene matches: 11. The CDR3 totals 16 residues. From germline, CDR1 is MNHEY and CDR2 SVGAGI. DNA for the CDR3: TGTGCCAGCAGTTATACATGGGCGGGGGGTTTTGAGACCCAGTACTTC. It specifies CASSYTWAGGFETQYF.

This chain joins TRBV4-1 and TRBJ1-5, with D possibly TRBD1 on 5 matching bases. The CDR3 consists of 16 residues. CDR1 and CDR2 from the germline V gene are MGHRA and YSYEKL. V lost 2 bases and J lost 1, with 12 bases in between. CDR3 DNA sequence: TGCGCCAGCAGCCAAACTCGGCGGGGGAGCAATCAGCCCCAGCATTTT. Protein: CASSQTRRGSNQPQHF.

V and J are TRBV29-1 and TRBJ2-1, with a possible D match to TRBD1 (5 bases). Germline CDR1 reads SQVTM; CDR2 reads ANQGSEA. The CDR3 is made up of 13 amino acids. V was pared by 1 base and J by 5 bases, with 9 bases between. This CDR3 is CSVEGQTDNEQFF. For the CDR3, the DNA is TGCAGCGTTGAAGGACAGACCGACAATGAGCAGTTCTTC.

The J gene is TRBJ2-1, the V gene TRBV5-6; unclear D gene. The CDR3 runs 15 residues. In germline, CDR1 is SGHDT, CDR2 YYEEEE. The V gene lost 1 base and the J gene lost 0 bases, with 8 bases spanning the gap. The DNA for the CDR3 is TGTGCCAGCAGCTTGCCATCGAGCTCCTACAATGAGCAGTTCTTC. Its protein is CASSLPSSSYNEQFF.

The chain joins TRBV7-8 to TRBJ1-6; the match to TRBD1 covers 7 bases. The CDR3 runs 17 residues. The germline CDR1 and CDR2 sequences are SGHVS and FQNEAQ. V gave up 4 bases and J gave up 9 bases; unmatched junction bases: 15. CDR3 nucleotides: TGTGCCAGCAGCTACCCGATCACGGGACAGCGCGGTTCACCCCTCCACTTT. Translated, it gives CASSYPITGQRGSPLHF. Drawing the rest from reference TRBV7-8 and TRBJ1-6, the complete variable domain is GAGVSQSPRYKVAKRGQDVALRCDPISGHVSLFWYQQALGQGPEFLTYFQNEAQLDKSGLPSDRFFAERPEGSVSTLKIQRTQQEDSAVYLCASSYPITGQRGSPLHFGNGTRLTVT.

The J gene is TRBJ2-3, the V gene TRBV5-1; TRBD1 might be the D (6 bases). There are 15 residues in the CDR3. V was clipped by 0 bases and J by 4 bases, with 12 bases between them. Germline lookup yields CDR1 SGHRS and CDR2 YFSETQ. The CDR3 spells CASSLAPGVSDTQYF. The DNA for the CDR3 is TGCGCCAGCAGCTTGGCTCCAGGGGTTTCAGATACGCAGTATTTT. The whole variable domain, filled in from reference TRBV5-1 and TRBJ2-3, reads KAGVTQTPRYLIKTRGQQVTLSCSPISGHRSVSWYQQTPGQGLQFLFEYFSETQRNKGNFPGRFSGRQFSNSRSEMNVSTLELGDSALYLCASSLAPGVSDTQYFGPGTRLTVL.

CDR3 amino acids: CASSVSSDSPRGSGANVLTF. CDR3 sequence (DNA): TGCGCCAGCAGTGTTTCCTCGGACAGCCCGCGAGGCTCTGGGGCCAACGTCCTGACTTTC. The gene calls are TRBV10-1 and TRBJ2-6; the D gene is possibly TRBD1 (6 bases). The CDR3 covers 20 residues. V lost 4 bases and J lost 0, with 22 bases in between. Germline CDR1 WNHNN, CDR2 SYGVQD (reference sequence).

V is TRBV28 and J is TRBJ1-6; D gene ambiguous. Per the germline V gene, CDR1 is MDHEN and CDR2 is SYDVKM. V was pared by 5 bases and J by 7 bases, with 18 bases between. The CDR3 is 16 residues long. Written as DNA, the CDR3 is TGTGCCAGCAGTATGGAGACTTGGTTGGCGAATTCACCCCTCCACTTT. It codes for CASSMETWLANSPLHF.

The V call is TRBV6-5, the J call TRBJ2-5; 9 bases match TRBD1. V was clipped by 2 bases and J by 1 base; unmatched bases: 2. This CDR3 comprises 15 residues. Germline-derived CDR1 and CDR2 are MNHEY and SVGAGI. CDR3 DNA sequence: TGTGCCAGCAGTTACACGGGACAGGGCCAAGAGACCCAGTACTTC. It yields the protein CASSYTGQGQETQYF.

The chain links TRBV5-1 to TRBJ1-1, with 9 bases matching TRBD1. The germline V gene has CDR1 SGHRS and CDR2 YFSETQ. The CDR3 spans 14 residues. Unmatched junction bases numbered 8, after V lost 4 bases and J lost 7 bases. The CDR3 sequence is CASSADRGMGEAFF. DNA for the CDR3: TGCGCCAGCAGCGCGGACAGGGGAATGGGTGAAGCTTTCTTT.

V usage is TRBV2 and J usage is TRBJ1-1, with 7 bases aligning to TRBD1. CDR1 SNHLY and CDR2 FYNNEI come from the germline V gene. The CDR3 runs 11 residues. Trimming took 7 bases from V and 10 from J; bases not matched to a gene: 6. The CDR3 sequence: CASTFRGLAFF. CDR3 coding DNA: TGTGCCAGCACTTTTAGGGGGCTAGCTTTCTTT.